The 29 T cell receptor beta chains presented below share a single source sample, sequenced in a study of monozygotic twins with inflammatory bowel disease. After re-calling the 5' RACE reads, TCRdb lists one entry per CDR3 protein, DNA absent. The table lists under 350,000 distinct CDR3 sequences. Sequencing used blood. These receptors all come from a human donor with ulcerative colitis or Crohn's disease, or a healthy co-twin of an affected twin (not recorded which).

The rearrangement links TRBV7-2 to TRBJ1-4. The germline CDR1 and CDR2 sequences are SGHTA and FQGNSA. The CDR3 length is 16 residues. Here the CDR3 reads CASSFLPTRANEKLFF.

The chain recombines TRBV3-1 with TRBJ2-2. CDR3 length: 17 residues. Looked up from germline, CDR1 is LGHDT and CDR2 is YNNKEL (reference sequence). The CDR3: CASSQDLTSEITGELFF.

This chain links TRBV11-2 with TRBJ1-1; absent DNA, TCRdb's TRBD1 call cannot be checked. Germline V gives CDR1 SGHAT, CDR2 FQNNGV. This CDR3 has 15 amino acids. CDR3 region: CASSSTWTGNTEAFF.

The CDR3 sequence is CASSGRTGTGVFLFF. The rearrangement joins TRBV25-1 to TRBJ1-4; TCRdb proposes TRBD1, but this gene call is untestable without DNA. Germline lookup yields CDR1 MGHDK and CDR2 SYGVNS. The CDR3 consists of 15 residues.

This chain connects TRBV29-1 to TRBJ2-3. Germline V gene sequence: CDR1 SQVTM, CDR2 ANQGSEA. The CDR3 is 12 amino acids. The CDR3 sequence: CSVRVYTDTQYF.

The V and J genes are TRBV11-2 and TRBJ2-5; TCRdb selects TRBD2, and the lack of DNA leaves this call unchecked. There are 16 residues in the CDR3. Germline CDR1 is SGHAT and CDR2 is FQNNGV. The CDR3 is CASSLSSGGMVETQYF.

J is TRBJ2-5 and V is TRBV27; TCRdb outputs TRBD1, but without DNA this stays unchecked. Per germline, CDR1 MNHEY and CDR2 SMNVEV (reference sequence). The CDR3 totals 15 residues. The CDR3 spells CASSLRRSRGETQYF.

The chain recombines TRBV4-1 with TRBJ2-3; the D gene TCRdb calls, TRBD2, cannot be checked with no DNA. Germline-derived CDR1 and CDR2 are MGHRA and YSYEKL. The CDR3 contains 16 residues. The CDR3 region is CASSQVGGRNADTQYF.

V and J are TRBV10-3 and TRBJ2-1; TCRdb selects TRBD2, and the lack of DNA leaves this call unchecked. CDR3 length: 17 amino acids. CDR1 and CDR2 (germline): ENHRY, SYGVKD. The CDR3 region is CAISGQDRDWSYNEQFF.

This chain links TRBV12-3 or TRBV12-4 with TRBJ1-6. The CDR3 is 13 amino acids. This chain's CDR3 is CASSLPGNSPLHF.

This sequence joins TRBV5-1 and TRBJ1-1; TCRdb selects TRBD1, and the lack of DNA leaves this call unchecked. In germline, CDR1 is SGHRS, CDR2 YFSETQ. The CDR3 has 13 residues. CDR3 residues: CASRTGGNTEAFF. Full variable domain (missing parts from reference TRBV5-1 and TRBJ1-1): KAGVTQTPRYLIKTRGQQVTLSCSPISGHRSVSWYQQTPGQGLQFLFEYFSETQRNKGNFPGRFSGRQFSNSRSEMNVSTLELGDSALYLCASRTGGNTEAFFGQGTRLTVV.

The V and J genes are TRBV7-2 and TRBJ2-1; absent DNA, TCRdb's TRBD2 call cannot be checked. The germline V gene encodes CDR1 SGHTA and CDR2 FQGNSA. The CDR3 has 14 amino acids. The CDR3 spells CASSAGLLDNEQFF.

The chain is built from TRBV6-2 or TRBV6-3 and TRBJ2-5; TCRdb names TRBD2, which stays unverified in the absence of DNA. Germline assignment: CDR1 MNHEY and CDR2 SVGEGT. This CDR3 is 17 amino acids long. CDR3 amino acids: CASSYSSGTSGQETQYF.

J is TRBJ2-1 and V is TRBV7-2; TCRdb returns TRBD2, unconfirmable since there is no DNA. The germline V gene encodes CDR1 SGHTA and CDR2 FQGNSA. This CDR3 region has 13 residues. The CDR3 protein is CASSLARDSTWFF. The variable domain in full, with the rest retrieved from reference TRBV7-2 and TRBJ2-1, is GAGVSQSPSNKVTEKGKDVELRCDPISGHTALYWYRQSLGQGLEFLIYFQGNSAPDKSGLPSDRFSAERTGGSVSTLTIQRTQQEDSAVYLCASSLARDSTWFFGPGTRLTVL.

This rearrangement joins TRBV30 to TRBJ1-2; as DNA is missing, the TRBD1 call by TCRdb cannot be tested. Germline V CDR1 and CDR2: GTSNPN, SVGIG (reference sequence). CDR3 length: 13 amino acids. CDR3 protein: CAWIPSGLSGYTF.

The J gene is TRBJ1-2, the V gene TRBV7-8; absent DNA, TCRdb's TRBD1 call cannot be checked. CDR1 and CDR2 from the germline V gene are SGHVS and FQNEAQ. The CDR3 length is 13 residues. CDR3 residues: CASSLAGVDGYTF.

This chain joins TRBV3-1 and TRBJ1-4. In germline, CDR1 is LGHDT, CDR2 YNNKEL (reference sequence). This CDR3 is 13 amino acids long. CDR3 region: CASSLLLAEKLFF.

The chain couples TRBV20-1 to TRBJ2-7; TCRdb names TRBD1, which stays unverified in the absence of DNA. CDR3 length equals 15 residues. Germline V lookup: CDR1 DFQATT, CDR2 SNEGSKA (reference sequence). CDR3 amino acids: CSARTGQGHYYEQYF.

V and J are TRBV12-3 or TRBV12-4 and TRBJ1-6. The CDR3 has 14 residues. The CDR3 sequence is CASSFRAENSPLHF.

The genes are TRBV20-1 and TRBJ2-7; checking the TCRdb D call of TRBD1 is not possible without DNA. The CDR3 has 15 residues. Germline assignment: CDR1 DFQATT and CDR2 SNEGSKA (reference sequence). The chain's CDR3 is CSAREIGGAGYEQYF.

The CDR3: CASSSMGIAGDSYNEQFF. This chain uses TRBV7-3 with TRBJ2-1; TCRdb calls TRBD2, which cannot be checked without DNA. This CDR3 is 18 amino acids long. Germline-derived CDR1 and CDR2 are SGHTA and FQGTGA.

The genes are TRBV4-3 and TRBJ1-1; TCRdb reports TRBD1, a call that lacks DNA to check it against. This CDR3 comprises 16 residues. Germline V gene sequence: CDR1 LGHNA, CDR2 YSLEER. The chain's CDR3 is CASSQNPGTANTEAFF.

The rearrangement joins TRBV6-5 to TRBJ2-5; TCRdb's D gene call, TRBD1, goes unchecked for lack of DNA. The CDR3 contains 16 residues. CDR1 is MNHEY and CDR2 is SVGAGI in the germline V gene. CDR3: CASSYTKDRVEETQYF.

The CDR3: CASSDQRTQPQHF. The chain is built from TRBV3-1 and TRBJ1-5. Germline CDR1 is LGHDT and CDR2 is YNNKEL (reference sequence). The CDR3 is 13 residues long.

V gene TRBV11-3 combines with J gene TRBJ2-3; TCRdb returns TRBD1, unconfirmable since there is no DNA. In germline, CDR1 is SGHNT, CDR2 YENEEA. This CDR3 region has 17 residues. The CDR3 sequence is CASSRGQGAIRTDTQYF.

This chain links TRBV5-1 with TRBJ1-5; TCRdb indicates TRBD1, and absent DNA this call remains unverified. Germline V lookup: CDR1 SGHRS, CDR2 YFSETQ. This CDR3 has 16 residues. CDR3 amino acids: CASSLGTGGVRQPQHF.

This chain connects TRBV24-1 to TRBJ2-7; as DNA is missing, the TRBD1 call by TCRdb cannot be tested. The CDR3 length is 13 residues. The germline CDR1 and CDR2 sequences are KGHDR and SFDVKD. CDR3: CATRAPQGSEQYF.

CDR3: CAGSSTLGQEYNEQFF. The rearrangement uses TRBV5-5 and TRBJ2-1; the TCRdb D gene call, TRBD1, has no DNA to confirm it. The length of the CDR3 is 16 residues. The germline V gene has CDR1 SGHKS and CDR2 YYEKEE (reference sequence).

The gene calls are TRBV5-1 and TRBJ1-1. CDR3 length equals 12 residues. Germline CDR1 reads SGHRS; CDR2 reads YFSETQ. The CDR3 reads CASSLSDTEAFF.